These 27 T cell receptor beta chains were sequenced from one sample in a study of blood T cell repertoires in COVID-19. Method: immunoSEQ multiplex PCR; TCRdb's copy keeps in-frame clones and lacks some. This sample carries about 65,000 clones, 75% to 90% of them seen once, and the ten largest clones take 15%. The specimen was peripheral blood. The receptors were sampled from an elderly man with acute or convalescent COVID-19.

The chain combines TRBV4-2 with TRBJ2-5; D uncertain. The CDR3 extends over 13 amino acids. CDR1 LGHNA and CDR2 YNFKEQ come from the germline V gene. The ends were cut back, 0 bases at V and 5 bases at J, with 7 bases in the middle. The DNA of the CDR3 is TGTGCCAGCAGCCAAGATCCTCGGGAGACCCAGTACTTC. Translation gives CASSQDPRETQYF.

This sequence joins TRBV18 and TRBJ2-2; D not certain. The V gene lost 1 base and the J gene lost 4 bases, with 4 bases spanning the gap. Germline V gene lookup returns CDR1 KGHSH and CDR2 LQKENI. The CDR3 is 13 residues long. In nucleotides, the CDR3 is TGTGCCAGCTCACCACGTAGCACCGGGGAGCTGTTTTTT. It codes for CASSPRSTGELFF.

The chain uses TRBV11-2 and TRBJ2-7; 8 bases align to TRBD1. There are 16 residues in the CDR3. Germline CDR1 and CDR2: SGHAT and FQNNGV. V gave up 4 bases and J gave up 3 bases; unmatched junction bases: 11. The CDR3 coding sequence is TGTGCCAGCAGCTCCCGTTCGGGACAGGAGTTCTACGAGCAGTACTTC. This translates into CASSSRSGQEFYEQYF.

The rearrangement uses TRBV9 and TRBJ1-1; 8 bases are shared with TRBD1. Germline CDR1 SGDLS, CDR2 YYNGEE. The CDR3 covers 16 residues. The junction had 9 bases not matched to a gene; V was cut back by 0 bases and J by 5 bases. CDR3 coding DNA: TGTGCCAGCAGCGTAGGGTCAGGGGGCTTGGGAACTGAAGCTTTCTTT. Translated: CASSVGSGGLGTEAFF.

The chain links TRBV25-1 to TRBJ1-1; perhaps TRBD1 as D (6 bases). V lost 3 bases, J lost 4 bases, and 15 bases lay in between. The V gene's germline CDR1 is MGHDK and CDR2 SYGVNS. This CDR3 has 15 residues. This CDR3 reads CASSDPRGLGTEAFF. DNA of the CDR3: TGTGCCAGCAGTGACCCCAGGGGTCTGGGCACTGAAGCTTTCTTT.

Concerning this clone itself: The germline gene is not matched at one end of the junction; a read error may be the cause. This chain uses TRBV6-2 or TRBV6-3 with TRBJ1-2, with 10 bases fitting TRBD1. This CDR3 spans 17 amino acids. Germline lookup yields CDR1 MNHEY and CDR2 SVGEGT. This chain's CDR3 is CANSWETGGWSNYGYTF. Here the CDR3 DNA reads TGTGCCAACAGTTGGGAGACAGGGGGCTGGTCTAACTATGGCTACACCTTC.

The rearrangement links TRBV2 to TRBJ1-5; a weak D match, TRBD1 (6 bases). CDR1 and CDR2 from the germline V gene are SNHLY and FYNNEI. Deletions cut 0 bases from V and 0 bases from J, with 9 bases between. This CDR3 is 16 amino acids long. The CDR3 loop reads CASSEAPGASNQPQHF. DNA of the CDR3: TGTGCCAGCAGTGAAGCGCCAGGGGCTAGCAATCAGCCCCAGCATTTT.

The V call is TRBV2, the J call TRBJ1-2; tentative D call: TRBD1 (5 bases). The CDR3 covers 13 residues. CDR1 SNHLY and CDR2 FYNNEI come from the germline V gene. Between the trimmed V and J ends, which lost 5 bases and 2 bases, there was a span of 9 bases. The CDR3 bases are TGTGCCAGCAGTCCCGACAGAAACTATGGCTACACCTTC. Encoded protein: CASSPDRNYGYTF.

This chain's CDR3 is CASSLGTNSNTQYF. The CDR3 bases are TGCGCCAGCAGCTTGGGGACTAATTCAAATACGCAGTATTTT. The V gene is TRBV5-1, the J gene TRBJ2-3; the D gene is possibly TRBD2 (6 bases). CDR3 length: 14 amino acids. V lost 0 bases and J lost 7, with 12 bases in between. Per germline, CDR1 SGHRS and CDR2 YFSETQ.

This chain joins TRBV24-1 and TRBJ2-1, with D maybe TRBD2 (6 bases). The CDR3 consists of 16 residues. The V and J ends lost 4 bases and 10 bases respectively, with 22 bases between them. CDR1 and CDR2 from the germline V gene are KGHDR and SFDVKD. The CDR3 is CATSEPGVNSRQEQFF. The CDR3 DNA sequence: TGTGCCACCAGTGAGCCGGGAGTGAACTCCCGTCAGGAGCAGTTCTTC.

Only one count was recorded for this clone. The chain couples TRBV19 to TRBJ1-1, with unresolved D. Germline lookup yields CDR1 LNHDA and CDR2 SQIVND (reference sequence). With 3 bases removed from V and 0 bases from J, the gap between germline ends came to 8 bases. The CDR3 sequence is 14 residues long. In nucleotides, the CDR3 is TGTGCCAGTAGTATGACAACCCTGAACACTGAAGCTTTCTTT. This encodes CASSMTTLNTEAFF.

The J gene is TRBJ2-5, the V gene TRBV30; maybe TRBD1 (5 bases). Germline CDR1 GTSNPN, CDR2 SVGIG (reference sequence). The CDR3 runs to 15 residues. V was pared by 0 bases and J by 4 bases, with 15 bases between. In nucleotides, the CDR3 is TGTGCCTGGAGTGTAGGCGGTCAGGGTGGAGAGACCCAGTACTTC. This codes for CAWSVGGQGGETQYF. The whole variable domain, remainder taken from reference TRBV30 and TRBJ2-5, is SQTIHQWPATLVQPVGSPLSLECTVEGTSNPNLYWYRQAAGRGLQLLFYSVGIGQISSEVPQNLSASRPQDRQFILSSKKLLLSDSGFYLCAWSVGGQGGETQYFGPGTRLLVL.

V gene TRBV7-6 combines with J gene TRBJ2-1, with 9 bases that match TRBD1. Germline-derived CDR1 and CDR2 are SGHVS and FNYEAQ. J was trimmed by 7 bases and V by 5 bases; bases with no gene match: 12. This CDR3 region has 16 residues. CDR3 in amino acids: CASSLLVGQGRNEQFF. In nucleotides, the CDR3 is TGTGCCAGCAGCCTCTTAGTAGGACAGGGGAGGAATGAGCAGTTCTTC.

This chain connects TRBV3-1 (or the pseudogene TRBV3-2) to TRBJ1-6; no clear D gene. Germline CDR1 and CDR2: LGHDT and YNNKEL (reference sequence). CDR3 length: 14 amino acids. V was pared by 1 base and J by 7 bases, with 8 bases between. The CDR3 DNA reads TGTGCCAGCAGCCAAGGACTTGAGAATTCACCCCTCCACTTT. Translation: CASSQGLENSPLHF.

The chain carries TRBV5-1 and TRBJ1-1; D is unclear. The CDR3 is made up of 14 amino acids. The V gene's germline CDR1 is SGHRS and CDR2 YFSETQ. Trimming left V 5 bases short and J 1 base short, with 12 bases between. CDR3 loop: CASRLQTSNTEAFF. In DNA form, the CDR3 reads TGCGCCAGCAGGCTCCAGACATCGAACACTGAAGCTTTCTTT.

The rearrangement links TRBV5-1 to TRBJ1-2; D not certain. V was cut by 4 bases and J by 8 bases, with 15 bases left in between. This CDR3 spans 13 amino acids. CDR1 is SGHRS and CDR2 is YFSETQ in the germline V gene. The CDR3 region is CASSPDPGSGYTF. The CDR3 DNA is TGCGCCAGCAGCCCGGATCCGGGGAGCGGCTACACCTTC.

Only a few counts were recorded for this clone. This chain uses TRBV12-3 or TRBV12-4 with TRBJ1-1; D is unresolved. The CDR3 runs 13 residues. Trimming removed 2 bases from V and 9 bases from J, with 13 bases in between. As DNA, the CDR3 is TGTGCCAGCAGTTTATTACCAGGAGGCAAAGCTTTCTTT. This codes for CASSLLPGGKAFF.

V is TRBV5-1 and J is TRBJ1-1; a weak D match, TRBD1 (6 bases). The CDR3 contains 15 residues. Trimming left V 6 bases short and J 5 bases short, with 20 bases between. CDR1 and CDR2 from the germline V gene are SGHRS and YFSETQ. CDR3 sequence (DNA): TGCGCCAGCACCCTGGGGGCGGGGGGCCAAACTGAAGCTTTCTTT. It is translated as CASTLGAGGQTEAFF. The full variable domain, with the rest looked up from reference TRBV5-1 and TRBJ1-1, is KAGVTQTPRYLIKTRGQQVTLSCSPISGHRSVSWYQQTPGQGLQFLFEYFSETQRNKGNFPGRFSGRQFSNSRSEMNVSTLELGDSALYLCASTLGAGGQTEAFFGQGTRLTVV.

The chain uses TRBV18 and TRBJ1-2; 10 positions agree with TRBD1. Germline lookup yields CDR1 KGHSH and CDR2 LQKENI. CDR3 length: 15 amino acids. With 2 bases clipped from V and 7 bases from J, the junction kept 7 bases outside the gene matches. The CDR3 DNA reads TGTGCCAGCTCACCAAGTGGGACAGGGGTCGTTGGCTACACCTTC. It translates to CASSPSGTGVVGYTF.

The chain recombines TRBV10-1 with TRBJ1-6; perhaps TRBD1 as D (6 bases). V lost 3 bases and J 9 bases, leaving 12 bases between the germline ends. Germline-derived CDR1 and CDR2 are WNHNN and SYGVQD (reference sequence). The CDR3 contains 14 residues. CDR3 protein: CASSEQGSGSPLHF. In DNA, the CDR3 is TGCGCCAGCAGTGAACAGGGTTCGGGTTCACCCCTCCACTTT.

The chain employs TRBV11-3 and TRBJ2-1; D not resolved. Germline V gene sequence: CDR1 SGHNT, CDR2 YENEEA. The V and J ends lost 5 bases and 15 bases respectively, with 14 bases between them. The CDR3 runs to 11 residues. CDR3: CASSQSPVAFF. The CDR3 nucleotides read TGTGCCAGCAGCCAAAGTCCAGTTGCGTTCTTC.

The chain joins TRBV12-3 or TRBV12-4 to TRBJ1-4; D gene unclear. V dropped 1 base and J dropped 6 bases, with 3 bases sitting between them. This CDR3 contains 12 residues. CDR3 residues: CASSLVYEKLFF. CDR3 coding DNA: TGTGCCAGCAGTTTAGTATATGAAAAACTGTTTTTT.

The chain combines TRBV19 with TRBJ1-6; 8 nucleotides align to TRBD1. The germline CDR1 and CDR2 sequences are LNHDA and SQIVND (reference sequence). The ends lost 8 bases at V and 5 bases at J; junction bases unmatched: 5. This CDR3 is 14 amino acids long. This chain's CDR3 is CASGTRGHNSPLHF. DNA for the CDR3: TGTGCCAGTGGTACCAGGGGGCATAATTCACCCCTCCACTTT.

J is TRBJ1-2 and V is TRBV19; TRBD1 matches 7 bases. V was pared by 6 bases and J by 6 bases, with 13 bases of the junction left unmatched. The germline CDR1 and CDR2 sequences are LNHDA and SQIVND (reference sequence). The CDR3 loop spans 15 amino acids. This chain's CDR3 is CASRPRGGETHGYTF. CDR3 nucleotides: TGTGCCAGTAGACCCCGAGGGGGCGAAACACATGGCTACACCTTC.

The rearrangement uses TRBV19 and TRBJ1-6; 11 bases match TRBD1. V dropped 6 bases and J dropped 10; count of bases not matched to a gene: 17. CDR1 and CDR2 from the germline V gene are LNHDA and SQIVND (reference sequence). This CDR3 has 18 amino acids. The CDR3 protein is CASSSPRDRGYFTSPLHF. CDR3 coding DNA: TGTGCCAGTAGCTCTCCCCGGGACAGGGGGTACTTTACGTCACCCCTCCACTTT.

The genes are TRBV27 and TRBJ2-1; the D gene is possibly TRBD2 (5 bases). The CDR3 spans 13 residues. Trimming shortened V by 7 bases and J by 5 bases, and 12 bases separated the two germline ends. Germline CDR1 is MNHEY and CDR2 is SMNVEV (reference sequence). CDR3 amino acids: CASTPLAHNEQFF. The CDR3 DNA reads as TGTGCCAGCACCCCCCTAGCCCACAATGAGCAGTTCTTC.

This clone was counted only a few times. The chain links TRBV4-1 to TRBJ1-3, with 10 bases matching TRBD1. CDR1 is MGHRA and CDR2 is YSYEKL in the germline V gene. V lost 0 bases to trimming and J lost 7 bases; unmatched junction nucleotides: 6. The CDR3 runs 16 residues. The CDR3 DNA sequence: TGCGCCAGCAGCCAAGAACCGACAGGGGGCCGGAACACCATATATTTT. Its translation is CASSQEPTGGRNTIYF.